This TCR beta chain came from a study of T-cell memory formation after mild COVID-19. Across the study: TCR clusters showed largely donor specificity. Findings of the study overall: Clones contracting over day 15 to 85 were CD4/CD8 balanced, with later expanders leaning CD4+.

Deletions cut 0 bases from V and 0 bases from J, with 9 bases between. Germline V gives CDR1 LGHNA, CDR2 YNFKEQ. The CDR3 sequence is 16 residues long. Libraries for TCRalpha and TCRbeta carried sample barcodes and unique molecular identifiers via 5'RACE. TCRdb itself ran the 5' RACE reads through MiXCR, one entry per CDR3 protein. The sample lists 150,000 to 200,000 distinct CDR3 sequences; 11% were seen once. Details on this clonotype: The antigen is unknown.

The TCR comes from a man younger than 35 who had mild COVID-19 (a few samples of this study predate the infection). Cell type and time point are not known. This sequence joins TRBV4-2 and TRBJ1-5; no firm D call. The source material was PBMCs or a T cell subset sorted from them (not recorded which). This CDR3 reads CASSQDSSYSNQPQHF. CDR3 coding DNA: TGTGCCAGCAGCCAAGACTCCAGTTATAGCAATCAGCCCCAGCATTTT.